This T cell receptor (beta chain) was sequenced during a study of cytomegalovirus exposure and HLA in healthy donors (dated by TCRdb to about 2017). For the study in its entirety: In an earlier analysis of fewer than 750 of the donors, approximately 260 Gb of sequence data and about 110 million unique TCR beta sequences from about 190 million T cells were reported. About 300 gigabases of sequencing data and around 80 million unique TCR sequences made up an early release that covered several hundred HLA-typed donors. Of the 300 to 500 genotyped donors, 75% to 85% were placed in the genetic ancestry cluster associated with self-reported Caucasian donors. The study aimed to test whether signatures of past pathogen exposure could be identified by cataloging public T cell receptors. The study profiled the T cell repertoires of about 720 subjects by immunosequencing and related them to cytomegalovirus serostatus. Along with the approximately 670-subject first cohort, a separate validation cohort of over a hundred different subjects was used. To predict cytomegalovirus infection status, the study brought together high-throughput TCR immunosequencing, statistical association of individual TCRs with disease status, and machine learning. A later analysis re-examined previously published TCR beta repertoires from 600 to 700 donors and added high-resolution HLA genotyping to investigate patterns of TCR occurrence. The later analysis used no new phenotypic data to find candidate immune exposures, relying instead on TCR beta sequences and their occurrence across donors. To decide whether each TCR beta V gene segment behaved as functional or pseudogenic, an earlier analysis of fewer than 750 of the donors relied on high-throughput TCR beta sequencing. Donor age, sex, ethnicity and CMV serostatus were collected together with the repertoire data. A later genetic analysis used genome-wide SNP genotypes for 398 of the 666 donors, treating that subset as a discovery cohort. All discovery cohort repertoires had been generated on a single sequencing platform. Class I and class II HLA loci were covered by the typing at four-digit resolution. Typing coverage differed by locus: A, B, C, DRB1 and DQB1 were typed in roughly 629-630 donors, DQA1 in approximately 520, DPA1 in 600 to 610, and DPB1 in 400 to 490. Roughly five DR-DQ haplotypes were handled as single units for association and clustering, since linkage in the cohort was strong. Among approximately 370 genotyped donors of the cohort, an average of roughly 230,000 unique TCR beta nucleotide sequences was sequenced per donor, of which roughly 18% were non-productive. Here is what the overall study found, with its caveats: It was suggested by the authors that the approach could potentially be generalized to other disease states and immunological phenotypes. Several of the top co-occurrence clusters appeared to be linked to parvovirus B19, influenza, CMV and Epstein-Barr virus, according to a later analysis. In an earlier analysis of approximately 590 of the donors, most TCR beta V segments appeared in productive rearrangements about 87% or about 30% of the time, broadly matching IMGT annotations. A later genetic analysis reported fewer N-insertions in productive TCRs among donors in an Asian-associated ancestry cluster than the roughly 700-donor mean. A further reported finding was that TCR beta sequences accurately predicted the HLA-A and HLA-B alleles for most subjects in the first cohort. The classifier was reported to diagnose cytomegalovirus status with high specificity and sensitivity in both the original and validation cohorts. Some IMGT-functional V segments, including TRBV6-2 and TRBV6-3, could not be distinguished by the 87-base-pair reads and were therefore excluded. Assigning TCR associations to individual alleles was difficult when HLA alleles, especially DR and DQ, strongly co-occurred. Most CMV-associated TCR beta chains appeared to be HLA-restricted in a later analysis, and the HLA associations seemed to be driven largely by CMV exposure. A later genetic analysis associated a missense DCLRE1C variant with V-gene and J-gene trimming of TCR beta chains, and an independent cohort replicated the association. Immune exposure information for the cohort was limited to CMV serostatus. The sequencing pipeline was judged likely to have produced a cluster of highly shared sequence variants as a technical artifact. The cohort was sequenced for TCR beta chains only, and without alpha or paired-chain data the features that could be detected were limited. Linkage disequilibrium might explain the correlated functional status among segregating V segments, but an unknown experimental factor could not be excluded. In a later analysis, the rate of TCR association differed among HLA loci, with DRB1 alleles having the most associated TCRs and HLA-C alleles having the fewest. Most TCR sequences were seen in very few donors, while some public TCRs were found in many individuals. Because HLA typing was unavailable for some donors at each locus, only the typed subset was used in association tests. A later analysis found that HLA-associated TCR beta chains were more clonally expanded and had lower generation probabilities than equally common non-associated chains. The study gave a list of about 150 TCR beta chains associated with cytomegalovirus. Because counts were too low, about 18 rarely observed V segments, including chromosome 9 orphons, were left out of the earlier analysis of some 640 of the donors. Specific HLA alleles were associated with 15,000 to 20,000 TCR beta sequences at a false discovery rate of 0.05 in a later analysis. Roughly uniform sequencing depth across donors was assumed in presence/absence analyses, although this assumption may not hold. Three of the identified cytomegalovirus-associated TCR beta chains were confirmed in vitro to be specific for cytomegalovirus antigens.

The cohort consisted of hundreds of healthy bone marrow donors. All cohort members were sampled while nominally healthy, although unrecorded immune exposures were likely present. The donor was CMV seropositive and belonged to the group of some 290 seropositive cohort members. A peripheral blood sample was provided by each donor, and peripheral blood mononuclear cells were used for TCR beta sequencing. Genomic DNA was extracted from the blood cell samples with the Qiagen DNeasy Blood Extraction Kit. Based on the germline V gene, the CDR1 and CDR2 sequences are MDHEN and SYDVKM. Relative to germline, V is missing 1 base and J is missing 8 bases, with 8 bases of the junction outside any gene match. The CDR3 numbers 15 residues from cysteine through phenylalanine. Only the CDR3 portion is preserved as DNA: 45 bases, with reading frame beginning at the first base. This clone came up a few times. The antigen it recognizes is unknown. Per-nucleotide qualities are absent, and no much larger clonotype sits a single base away.

Library method: the immunoSEQ multiplex PCR assay. For the multiplex PCR, a mixture combining 60 forward primers for TCR Vbeta segments and 13 reverse primers for TCR Jbeta segments was used. Amplification of the CDR3 region of rearranged TCR beta genes was performed with a multiplex PCR assay on genomic DNA. The Illumina HiSeq System was used to sequence the amplified TCR beta libraries as 87-base-pair reads. The study's processing was this. Across the 700 or so repertoires, a later analysis counted some 81 million unique TCR beta chains, some 11 million of which were shared by at least two donors. A nearest-neighbor algorithm error-corrected the raw reads and collapsed the reads into unique sequences, merging closely related sequences to remove PCR and sequencing errors. CDR3 sequences were aligned to IMGT reference sequences to assign V, D and J gene segments. For a sequence to be retained, a match of at least six nucleotides to both a V gene segment and a J gene segment was required. Rearrangements were classified as productive when the CDR3 lacked stop codons and remained in frame with V and J, and all other rearrangements were classified as non-productive. Following IMGT convention, CDR3 was defined as the stretch from the second conserved V-encoded cysteine to the conserved J-encoded phenylalanine. Sequences without an unambiguous match to a single V gene segment were excluded from the earlier analysis of several hundred of the donors. In an earlier analysis of 500 to 750 of the donors, V segments were called functional above 56.7% productive rearrangements and were called segregating when the between-donor standard deviation exceeded 5%. To diagnose cytomegalovirus status from the catalog of TCR beta chain sequences, a statistical classification framework was built. V and J gene assignment, in a later analysis, came from comparing TCR nucleotide sequences with IMGT/GENE-DB human TR gene sequences. The TCRdist pipeline was used in a later analysis to assign CDR3 sequences and most-parsimonious VDJ recombination scenarios. In a later analysis, every TCR beta chain was defined by the combination of its CDR3 amino acid sequence and its V-gene family, and reads without a unique V-gene family were dropped. In a later analysis, fewer than 650 highly shared, low-generation-probability nucleotide sequences were removed to address suspected cross-contamination and a sequencing artifact. In a later analysis, a clonal expansion index was calculated for each public chain from normalized within-repertoire ranks of inferred template counts. In a later analysis, generation probabilities were computed with a VDJ recombination model fitted to out-of-frame rearrangements, and the resulting probabilities were checked against IGoR. In a later analysis, hypergeometric tests were used to score TCR-TCR, TCR-HLA and TCR-CMV co-occurrence, with a repertoire-size bias correction applied to TCR pairs. A later analysis estimated false discovery rates by permuting HLA or CMV assignments 20 times. In a later analysis, co-occurring TCRs were grouped using DBSCAN, with TCRdist sequence similarity added in when clustering inside HLA-allele-positive subsets. Repertoires with fewer than 30,000 or more than 120,000 public chains were left out of co-occurrence clustering, as were a handful of repertoires with anomalous nucleotide sharing. The clones in this table, taken by TCRdb from immuneACCESS, are in-frame only. Not every clone is retained; where verified, under half of the shortfall comes from an unresolved V gene, and the cause of the rest is unknown. V, J and clone size were drawn from that table, and D and trimming were deduced from the DNA. The sample profile shows around 120,000 clones; around 63% of them were found once. Of the sample, 8% to 10% is held by the ten largest clones.

The source material was PBMCs. The source is a man between 40 and 49 years old in good health and CMV-seropositive. The chain is made from TRBV28 and TRBJ1-2; TRBD1 agrees with 9 junctional bases. The CDR3 reads CASSLSGQGIRGYTF. The bases are TGTGCCAGCAGTTTATCCGGACAGGGGATCAGGGGCTACACCTTC.